This is a list of T cell receptor beta chains from one sample in a study of T-cell reconstitution after alpha-beta-depleted transplantation in children. MiXCR, run by TCRdb on the PCR reads, gives a single entry per CDR3 protein. The profile shows roughly 500,000 distinct CDR3 sequences, under 15% of them singletons. Material: PBMCs from the stem cell graft donor, obtained from the stem cell graft. These receptor sequences come from a human donor who donated a stem cell graft to a child with combined immunodeficiency. Both conserved end residues are part of each CDR3. D genes are given only for firm matches. Expanded clones are given a class, and other clones once, few, many or no size at all.

v_call	d_call	j_call	clone_size	cdr3_aa	cdr3_nt
TRBV9	TRBD2	TRBJ2-2	-	CASSVGGRGTGELFF	TGTGCCAGCAGCGTAGGCGGGAGAGGCACCGGGGAGCTGTTTTTT
TRBV12-3/TRBV12-4	-	TRBJ2-2	many	CASSSTPTGELFF	TGTGCCAGCAGTTCCACACCCACCGGGGAGCTGTTTTTT
TRBV20-1	-	TRBJ1-2	few	CSAFLEETLNYGYTF	TGCAGTGCCTTTCTCGAGGAGACGCTTAACTATGGCTACACCTTC
TRBV12-3/TRBV12-4	-	TRBJ2-2	once	CASSFLQGNTGELFF	TGTGCCAGCAGTTTCCTACAGGGGAACACCGGGGAGCTGTTTTTT
TRBV5-1	-	TRBJ2-3	few	CASSPFRGPRTDTQYF	TGCGCCAGCAGCCCATTCAGGGGTCCTCGCACAGATACGCAGTATTTT
TRBV6-2/TRBV6-3	-	TRBJ1-5	once	CASSYKGQSSNQPQHF	TGTGCCAGCAGTTACAAGGGACAATCTAGCAATCAGCCCCAGCATTTT
TRBV20-1	-	TRBJ2-1	many	CSASSREEQFF	TGCAGTGCCTCCAGCAGGGAGGAGCAGTTCTTC
TRBV3-1	-	TRBJ2-1	-	CASSQAAVSEQFF	TGTGCCAGCAGCCAAGCCGCAGTAAGTGAGCAGTTCTTC
TRBV20-1	TRBD2	TRBJ2-2	few	CSARVGTSQNTGELFF	TGCAGTGCTAGAGTAGGGACTAGCCAGAACACCGGGGAGCTGTTTTTT
TRBV28	-	TRBJ2-5	many	CASSLQGRETQYF	TGTGCCAGCAGTTTACAAGGGAGAGAGACCCAGTACTTC
TRBV19	-	TRBJ1-4	many	CASSMGSGEKLFF	TGTGCCAGTAGTATGGGGTCTGGCGAAAAACTGTTTTTT
TRBV10-3	TRBD2	TRBJ2-7	few	CAISERLAGRTSYEQYF	TGTGCCATCAGTGAGCGACTAGCGGGTAGAACCTCCTACGAGCAGTACTTC
TRBV5-1	-	TRBJ2-2	-	CASSLEMTRNTGELFF	TGCGCCAGCAGCTTGGAAATGACTAGAAACACCGGGGAGCTGTTTTTT
TRBV6-2/TRBV6-3	-	TRBJ1-2	few	CASSYSKGTGVNF	TGTGCCAGCAGTTACTCGAAGGGTACAGGAGTTAACTTC
TRBV12-3/TRBV12-4	TRBD2	TRBJ2-4	few	CASSFGGGGNIQYF	TGTGCCAGCAGTTTCGGGGGGGGTGGCAACATTCAGTACTTC
TRBV12-3/TRBV12-4	-	TRBJ1-1	-	CASSLQLASRLEAFF	TGTGCCAGCAGTCTTCAACTTGCCAGCCGCCTTGAAGCTTTCTTT
TRBV4-3	-	TRBJ2-5	once	CASSQGGMKQETQYF	TGCGCCAGCAGCCAAGGGGGGATGAAACAAGAGACCCAGTACTTC
TRBV9	-	TRBJ2-2	-	CASSVDLSNTGELFF	TGTGCCAGCAGCGTAGATCTATCGAACACCGGGGAGCTGTTTTTT
TRBV24-1	-	TRBJ2-3	many	CATSDFGGDGDTQYF	TGTGCCACCAGTGATTTTGGAGGGGACGGGGATACGCAGTATTTT
TRBV9	TRBD2	TRBJ2-1	few	CASSVELAGGEQFF	TGTGCCAGCAGCGTAGAACTAGCGGGGGGTGAGCAGTTCTTC
TRBV2	-	TRBJ2-3	few	CASEARWADTQYF	TGTGCCAGCGAGGCGAGATGGGCAGATACGCAGTATTTT
TRBV12-3/TRBV12-4	-	TRBJ2-3	many	CASSPGLWALHRGPDTQYF	TGTGCCAGCTCCCCTGGGCTTTGGGCGCTTCACCGAGGGCCAGATACGCAGTATTTT
TRBV5-1	-	TRBJ1-1	-	CASSFLLSTTEAFF	TGCGCCAGCAGCTTCCTCCTATCCACCACTGAAGCTTTCTTT
TRBV5-1	-	TRBJ2-7	-	CASSLVPGNSYEQYF	TGCGCCAGCAGCTTGGTTCCGGGGAACTCCTACGAGCAGTACTTC
TRBV6-1	-	TRBJ1-5	few	CASNRAGSNQPQHF	TGTGCCAGCAATAGGGCAGGGAGCAATCAGCCCCAGCATTTT
TRBV29-1	-	TRBJ2-1	many	CSVKQGGSPNEQFF	TGCAGCGTCAAACAGGGTGGGTCTCCGAATGAGCAGTTCTTC
TRBV6-5	TRBD2	TRBJ2-3	few	CASSYSSGAGGADTQYF	TGTGCCAGCAGTTACTCGAGTGGGGCGGGGGGAGCAGATACGCAGTATTTT
TRBV12-3/TRBV12-4	-	TRBJ2-3	-	CASTLGGRGDTQYF	TGTGCCAGCACTCTAGGCGGTAGAGGTGATACGCAGTATTTT
TRBV7-2	-	TRBJ2-7	few	CASSSTTVYSYEQYF	TGTGCCAGCAGCTCTACGACGGTGTACTCCTACGAGCAGTACTTC
TRBV5-5	-	TRBJ1-1	-	CASSLAAKNTEAFF	TGTGCCAGCAGCTTGGCCGCTAAGAACACTGAAGCTTTCTTT
TRBV27	-	TRBJ2-4	few	CASSPQGAENIQYF	TGTGCCAGCAGTCCCCAGGGTGCGGAAAACATTCAGTACTTC
TRBV11-2	-	TRBJ2-7	many	CASSSLPPRAGSSAYEQYF	TGTGCCAGCAGCTCACTGCCTCCCCGGGCGGGGTCTTCAGCCTACGAGCAGTACTTC
TRBV20-1	-	TRBJ1-2	-	CSARDRGRDSYGYTF	TGCAGTGCTAGAGATCGGGGCCGAGATAGCTATGGCTACACCTTC
TRBV13	-	TRBJ2-5	-	CASSSIGLRETQYF	TGTGCCAGCAGCTCCATAGGACTCAGGGAGACCCAGTACTTC
TRBV30	TRBD1	TRBJ2-7	few	CAWSRGQGAGYEQYF	TGTGCCTGGAGTAGGGGGCAGGGGGCCGGGTACGAGCAGTACTTC
TRBV24-1	-	TRBJ2-1	many	CATSEDNEQFF	TGTGCCACCAGTGAGGACAATGAGCAGTTCTTC
TRBV27	-	TRBJ2-7	-	CASGQTNEQYF	TGTGCCAGTGGACAAACCAACGAGCAGTACTTC
TRBV12-3/TRBV12-4	-	TRBJ2-3	few	CASSPGAGDTQYF	TGTGCCAGCAGCCCAGGCGCGGGAGATACGCAGTATTTT
TRBV4-1	TRBD2	TRBJ2-6	-	CASSHPLASSSGANVLTF	TGCGCCAGCAGCCACCCACTAGCGTCAAGCTCTGGGGCCAACGTCCTGACTTTC
TRBV5-1	-	TRBJ1-1	few	CASSPSRGDEAFF	TGCGCCAGCAGCCCGAGCCGGGGGGATGAAGCTTTCTTT
TRBV4-2	TRBD2	TRBJ2-2	few	CASSQDMGLPITGELFF	TGTGCCAGCAGCCAAGATATGGGACTACCTATCACCGGGGAGCTGTTTTTT
TRBV11-1	-	TRBJ2-5	few	CASSLSGRFETQYF	TGTGCCAGCAGCCTATCCGGAAGGTTTGAGACCCAGTACTTC
TRBV5-1	-	TRBJ2-5	many	CASSFTIQETQYF	TGCGCCAGCAGCTTCACCATCCAAGAGACCCAGTACTTC
TRBV27	-	TRBJ2-5	few	CASRTGFFQGETQYF	TGTGCCAGCAGAACAGGGTTCTTCCAGGGGGAGACCCAGTACTTC
TRBV5-1	-	TRBJ2-7	few	CASSTERFSSYEQYF	TGCGCCAGCAGCACGGAGCGCTTTAGCTCCTACGAGCAGTACTTC
TRBV20-1	-	TRBJ1-1	-	CSAIVPADTEAFF	TGCAGTGCCATTGTACCCGCGGACACTGAAGCTTTCTTT
TRBV20-1	-	TRBJ2-7	-	CSAGGGYEQYF	TGCAGTGCTGGAGGGGGCTACGAGCAGTACTTC
TRBV7-9	TRBD1	TRBJ1-2	-	CASTTPGGNGYTF	TGTGCCAGCACCACGCCAGGGGGGAATGGCTACACCTTC
TRBV24-1	TRBD1	TRBJ2-2	-	CATSDRGTTGELFF	TGTGCCACCAGTGACAGGGGGACGACCGGGGAGCTGTTTTTT
TRBV12-3/TRBV12-4	TRBD2	TRBJ2-3	few	CASTQLAGSTDTQYF	TGTGCCAGCACCCAACTAGCGGGGAGCACAGATACGCAGTATTTT
TRBV18	-	TRBJ2-5	many	CASYQQETQYF	TGTGCCAGCTACCAACAAGAGACCCAGTACTTC
TRBV27	TRBD2	TRBJ2-1	-	CASSSQLAGGDNEQFF	TGTGCCAGCAGTTCTCAACTAGCGGGAGGGGACAATGAGCAGTTCTTC
TRBV4-3	-	TRBJ1-3	-	CASSQERGDGNTIYF	TGCGCCAGCAGCCAAGAAAGGGGTGACGGAAACACCATATATTTT
TRBV12-3/TRBV12-4	TRBD2	TRBJ2-1	many	CASSLLAGGGEQFF	TGTGCCAGCAGCCTACTAGCGGGAGGGGGTGAGCAGTTCTTC
TRBV10-3	TRBD1	TRBJ1-2	-	CAISDPGQGIRGGYTF	TGTGCCATCAGTGACCCCGGACAGGGGATAAGGGGTGGCTACACCTTC
TRBV12-3/TRBV12-4	-	TRBJ1-5	-	CASSWGGQPQHF	TGTGCCAGCAGTTGGGGAGGTCAGCCCCAGCATTTT
TRBV12-3/TRBV12-4	-	TRBJ2-1	-	CASSPWGDLTYNEQFF	TGTGCCAGCAGCCCATGGGGGGACCTTACCTACAATGAGCAGTTCTTC